This T cell receptor beta chain was sequenced in a study of blood T cell repertoires in COVID-19 (dated by TCRdb to about 2020). For the wider study: Samples covering the acute and convalescent phases of COVID-19 were provided by collaborators in the United States, Italy and Spain. The prospective study material was composed of cDNA or gDNA derived from T cells, B-cell-depleted T cells, or PBMCs. Subjects who had been exposed to COVID-19, were actively infected with it, or had recovered from it provided the deeply sampled blood TCRbeta repertoires that made up the dataset. A freely available public database, intended as a resource for researchers studying the immune response to SARS-CoV-2, is where the repertoires were released. The samples were drawn from two sources: the first 160 participants of the ongoing ImmuneRACE study, and some 1,300 subjects contributed by 6 global collaborators. Sample metadata almost always included a de-identified subject ID, COVID-19 status, age in years and sex. Where available, HLA class I and class II types were taken from metadata supplied by the sample provider and were not determined by assay-based typing.

TCRbeta CDR3 regions were amplified from genomic DNA by means of the immunoSEQ Assay, a bias-controlled multiplex PCR. The original pipeline was this. The number of nucleated cells in each sample was estimated from the amplification of reference gene primers within the assay. Sequence reads were collapsed and filtered to measure the absolute abundance of every unique TCRbeta CDR3 rearrangement. For each sample, productive Simpson clonality was calculated as the square root of Simpson's diversity index across productive rearrangements. TCRdb mirrors the immuneACCESS table, restricted to in-frame sequences. Some clones are absent from its copies; in checked studies, under half trace to an unresolved V gene, and the reason for the others is unknown. From that table come the V and J calls and clone size; the DNA was used to work out D and trimming. The sample records about 52,000 clones, about nine tenths of which are singletons. The ten largest make up around 15% of the sample.

Comments on this clone: Its target antigen remains unknown. The sample holds no much larger clone one base away, and base qualities are not on file.

Collaborating institutions collected whole blood in K2EDTA tubes following their own protocols. Collaborator samples were shipped for TCRbeta analysis as frozen whole blood, isolated PBMCs, or DNA extracted from either sample type. CDR1 and CDR2 are drawn from the germline V gene: KGHSH, LQKENI. The CDR3 spans 13 residues, from the cysteine through the phenylalanine. Here the CDR3 DNA is all that survives: 39 bases in frame from base 1. Relative to germline, V is missing 6 bases and J is missing 1 base, with 2 bases of the junction outside any gene match. General findings and caveats noted by the study authors: The quantity of clinical and demographic metadata differed by source and by participant and was supplied without curation.

The sequence derives from a man in his 70s with acute or convalescent COVID-19. This receptor chain uses TRBV18 and TRBJ1-1, and 7 junctional nucleotides match TRBD1. What was sequenced was peripheral blood. The nucleotides are TGTGCCAGCTCCCGGACAGGGAACACTGAAGCTTTCTTT. It specifies CASSRTGNTEAFF.